Listed here are 19 T cell receptor beta chains from one sample, sequenced in a study of T-cell reconstitution after alpha-beta-depleted transplantation in children. Unique molecular identifiers were incorporated into the prepared TCRbeta library. TCRdb passed the PCR reads through MiXCR, listing each CDR3 protein once. Seen here are approximately 400,000 distinct CDR3 sequences, about 17% observed once, and the top ten hold 25% to 35%. Material: PBMCs, mostly from graft donor cells, obtained 360 days after TCRalphabeta/CD19-depleted stem cell transplant. All receptors derive from a boy in the first two years of life who had a stem cell transplant for Wiskott-Aldrich syndrome, so the T cells may come from the graft donor.

At least ten counts were recorded for this clonotype. The chain has TRBV10-1 and TRBJ2-1; 10 bases align to TRBD2. Germline CDR1 WNHNN, CDR2 SYGVQD (reference sequence). Trimming at V came to 4 bases and at J to 9 bases, leaving 18 bases not matched to a gene. This CDR3 comprises 18 residues. The CDR3 sequence is CASSAMGRASGRLTEQFF. The CDR3 DNA follows: TGCGCCAGCAGTGCGATGGGGAGGGCTAGCGGGAGATTGACTGAGCAGTTCTTC.

The J gene is TRBJ2-2, the V gene TRBV4-3; D may be TRBD2 (5 bases). In germline, CDR1 is LGHNA, CDR2 YSLEER. Deletions cut 0 bases from V and 4 bases from J, with 15 bases between. The CDR3 length is 17 residues. The CDR3 is CASSQEGIGVVTGELFF. The CDR3 region has the DNA TGCGCCAGCAGCCAAGAGGGGATCGGGGTCGTCACCGGGGAGCTGTTTTTT.

The sample holds a few counts of this clonotype. The rearrangement joins TRBV4-1 to TRBJ2-7; D remains unclear. CDR1 MGHRA and CDR2 YSYEKL come from the germline V gene. V lost 1 base and J lost 3, with 13 bases in between. CDR3 length: 15 amino acids. CDR3 sequence (DNA): TGCGCCAGCAGCCAAGTAGGGAAAGGAGACTACGAGCAGTACTTC. It codes for CASSQVGKGDYEQYF.

This clonotype was recorded at least ten times. The chain combines TRBV5-1 with TRBJ2-3; tentatively, D is TRBD1 (6 bases). Germline CDR1 and CDR2: SGHRS and YFSETQ. V lost 4 bases to trimming and J lost 5 bases, with 14 bases between them. CDR3 length: 14 residues. The CDR3 protein is CASSTLQGEDTQYF. CDR3 sequence (DNA): TGCGCCAGCAGCACTCTACAGGGAGAAGATACGCAGTATTTT.

The chain combines TRBV11-2 with TRBJ2-1, with D unresolved. V lost 2 bases, J lost 6 bases, and 8 bases lay in between. CDR3 size: 13 residues. Per the germline V gene, CDR1 is SGHAT and CDR2 is FQNNGV. DNA for the CDR3: TGTGCCAGCAGCTTATCCCTCGGCAATGAGCAGTTCTTC. Translation: CASSLSLGNEQFF.

The rearrangement uses TRBV6-2 or TRBV6-3 and TRBJ2-3; no definite D call. CDR1 and CDR2 from the germline V gene are MNHEY and SVGEGT. V lost 4 bases and J lost 4, with 6 bases in between. The CDR3 runs to 12 residues. CDR3 sequence: CASSSEPDTQYF. CDR3 nucleotide sequence: TGTGCCAGCAGTTCCGAGCCAGATACGCAGTATTTT.

This clonotype was picked up a small number of times. The genes are TRBV7-9 and TRBJ2-7; D assignment may be TRBD1 or TRBD2 (5 bases each). Looked up from germline, CDR1 is SEHNR and CDR2 is FQNEAQ (reference sequence). V was clipped by 4 bases and J by 0 bases, with 13 bases between them. The CDR3 has 15 amino acids. The CDR3 region is CASSYPGTHSYEQYF. CDR3 nucleotides: TGTGCCAGCAGCTACCCCGGGACCCACTCCTACGAGCAGTACTTC.

This clonotype was counted between two and nine times. The chain couples TRBV5-4 to TRBJ2-7; 7 bases match TRBD1. There are 13 residues in the CDR3. The V gene's germline CDR1 is SGHNT and CDR2 YYREEE (reference sequence). V shed 4 bases, J shed 3 bases, and the junction held 4 bases outside the gene matches. The chain's CDR3 is CASSRGQHYEQYF. CDR3 sequence (DNA): TGTGCCAGCAGCCGGGGACAGCACTACGAGCAGTACTTC.

The gene calls are TRBV12-3 or TRBV12-4 and TRBJ1-2, with TRBD1 matching over 7 bases. V shed 6 bases, J shed 4 bases, and the junction held 8 bases outside the gene matches. The CDR3 sequence is 14 residues long. CDR3 bases: TGTGCCAGCAGCGACCCGGGACAGCGCTATGGCTACACCTTC. Translating gives CASSDPGQRYGYTF.

The rearrangement joins TRBV6-5 to TRBJ2-5; tentatively, D is TRBD1 (6 bases). The CDR3 consists of 14 residues. Per the germline V gene, CDR1 is MNHEY and CDR2 is SVGAGI. V gave up 6 bases and J gave up 2 bases, with 13 bases separating them. The CDR3 region is CASSYATGQETQYF. Written as DNA, the CDR3 is TGTGCCAGCAGCTACGCGACAGGACAAGAGACCCAGTACTTC.

The V gene is TRBV7-9, the J gene TRBJ2-3; the D is unclear. The V end was cut by 1 base, the J end by 6 bases, with 14 bases between. Germline loops: CDR1 SEHNR, CDR2 FQNEAQ (reference sequence). The length of the CDR3 is 15 residues. In DNA form, the CDR3 reads TGTGCCAGCAGCTTAGTTAGTAGAGGTCTGGATACGCAGTATTTT. It translates to CASSLVSRGLDTQYF.

This clonotype was observed a few times. The rearrangement joins TRBV27 to TRBJ1-6; D is perhaps TRBD1 (5 bases). The V and J ends lost 10 bases and 6 bases respectively, with 28 bases between them. The CDR3 totals 18 residues. Germline V gene lookup returns CDR1 MNHEY and CDR2 SMNVEV (reference sequence). The CDR3 loop is CATQPLGYGRGGNSPLHF. CDR3 bases: TGTGCCACACAACCCCTGGGTTATGGCCGCGGGGGTAATTCACCCCTCCACTTT.

This clonotype was observed a few times. The genes are TRBV27 and TRBJ2-7; 9 bases are shared with TRBD2. The CDR3 has 18 amino acids. Germline V lookup: CDR1 MNHEY, CDR2 SMNVEV (reference sequence). After removal of 0 bases from V and 1 base from J, the junction contained 10 bases not matched to a gene. The CDR3 nucleotides read TGTGCCAGCAGTTTATCGGCGGGAGGGCCATCTTGGTCCTACGAGCAGTACTTC. Its translation is CASSLSAGGPSWSYEQYF.

This chain uses TRBV29-1 with TRBJ2-5, with 11 bases that match TRBD1. The germline V gene has CDR1 SQVTM and CDR2 ANQGSEA. Trimming removed 7 bases from V and 4 bases from J; junction bases left unmatched: 2. The CDR3 extends over 12 amino acids. CDR3 nucleotides: TGCAGCGGGGGACAGGGGGGAGAGACCCAGTACTTC. This encodes CSGGQGGETQYF.

This clonotype was seen only a few times. This chain joins TRBV7-2 and TRBJ1-6; D gene unclear. The CDR3 sequence is 13 residues long. V dropped 1 base and J dropped 11 bases, with 9 bases sitting between them. Germline V gene lookup returns CDR1 SGHTA and CDR2 FQGNSA. The CDR3, as DNA: TGTGCCAGCAGCTTAGGTTTCCTGCCACCCCTCCACTTT. The encoded protein is CASSLGFLPPLHF.

V is TRBV23-1 and J is TRBJ2-3; no clear D. TRBV23-1 is identified as an open reading frame with a role that is uncertain. This CDR3 spans 12 amino acids. V was cut by 0 bases and J by 6 bases, with 4 bases left in between. CDR3 nucleotides: TGCGCCAGCAGTCAATCGCGCGATACGCAGTATTTT. Amino acid sequence: CASSQSRDTQYF.

The J gene is TRBJ2-7, the V gene TRBV25-1; 11 nucleotides line up with TRBD1. The CDR3 totals 16 residues. With 3 bases clipped from V and 3 bases from J, the junction kept 7 bases outside the gene matches. Germline V lookup: CDR1 MGHDK, CDR2 SYGVNS. CDR3 in amino acids: CASSELGQGADYEQYF. In nucleotides, the CDR3 is TGTGCCAGCAGTGAGCTCGGACAGGGGGCTGACTACGAGCAGTACTTC.

The sample holds a few counts of this clonotype. The gene calls are TRBV15 and TRBJ2-1, with D unclear. CDR1 is LNHNV, CDR2 YYDKDF, per germline (reference sequence). The CDR3 runs 12 residues. Trimming cost V 0 bases and J 12 bases, with 9 bases left between them. The CDR3 spells CATSRDWLMQFF. The CDR3 bases are TGTGCCACCAGCAGAGATTGGCTTATGCAGTTCTTC.

V usage is TRBV7-2 and J usage is TRBJ1-1; no reliable D call. From germline, CDR1 is SGHTA and CDR2 FQGNSA. CDR3 length: 12 residues. Trimming removed 4 bases from V and 11 bases from J, with 14 bases in between. The CDR3 region has the DNA TGTGCCAGCAGCTCCAACATTGGGTATGCTTTCTTT. It encodes CASSSNIGYAFF. The complete variable domain, with remaining parts taken from reference TRBV7-2 and TRBJ1-1, reads GAGVSQSPSNKVTEKGKDVELRCDPISGHTALYWYRQSLGQGLEFLIYFQGNSAPDKSGLPSDRFSAERTGGSVSTLTIQRTQQEDSAVYLCASSSNIGYAFFGQGTRLTVV.